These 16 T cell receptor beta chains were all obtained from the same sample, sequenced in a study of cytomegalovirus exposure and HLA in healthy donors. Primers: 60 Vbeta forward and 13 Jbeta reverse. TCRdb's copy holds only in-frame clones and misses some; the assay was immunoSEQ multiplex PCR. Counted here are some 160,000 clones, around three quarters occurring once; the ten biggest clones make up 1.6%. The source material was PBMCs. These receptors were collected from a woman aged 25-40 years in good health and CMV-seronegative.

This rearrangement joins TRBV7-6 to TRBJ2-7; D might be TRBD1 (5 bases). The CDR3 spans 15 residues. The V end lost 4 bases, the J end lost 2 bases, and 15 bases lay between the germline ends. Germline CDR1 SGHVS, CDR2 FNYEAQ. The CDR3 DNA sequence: TGTGCCAGCAGCTCCATACAGGCCTTGGCCTACGAGCAGTACTTC. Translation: CASSSIQALAYEQYF. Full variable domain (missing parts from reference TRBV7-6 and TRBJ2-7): GAGVSQSPRYKVTKRGQDVALRCDPISGHVSLYWYRQALGQGPEFLTYFNYEAQQDKSGLPNDRFSAERPEGSISTLTIQRTEQRDSAMYRCASSSIQALAYEQYFGPGTRLTVT.

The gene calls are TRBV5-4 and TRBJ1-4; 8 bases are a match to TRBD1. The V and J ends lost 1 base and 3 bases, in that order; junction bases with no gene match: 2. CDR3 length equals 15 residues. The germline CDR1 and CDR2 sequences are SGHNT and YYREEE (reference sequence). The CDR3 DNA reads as TGTGCCAGCAGCTTGAAGGGACAGGCTAATGAAAAACTGTTTTTT. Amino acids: CASSLKGQANEKLFF.

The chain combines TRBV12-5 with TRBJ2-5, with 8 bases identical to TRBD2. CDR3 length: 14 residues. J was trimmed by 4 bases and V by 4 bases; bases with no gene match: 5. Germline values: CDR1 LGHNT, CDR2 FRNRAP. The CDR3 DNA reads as TGTGCTAGTGGTTGGACGGGGGGGCCAGAGACCCAGTACTTC. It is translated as CASGWTGGPETQYF.

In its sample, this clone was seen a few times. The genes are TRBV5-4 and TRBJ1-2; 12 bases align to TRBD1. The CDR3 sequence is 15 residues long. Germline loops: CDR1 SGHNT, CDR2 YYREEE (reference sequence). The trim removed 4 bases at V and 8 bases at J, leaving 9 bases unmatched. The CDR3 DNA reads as TGTGCCAGCAGCACTCCGGGACAGGGGGCTGACGGCTACACCTTC. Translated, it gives CASSTPGQGADGYTF.

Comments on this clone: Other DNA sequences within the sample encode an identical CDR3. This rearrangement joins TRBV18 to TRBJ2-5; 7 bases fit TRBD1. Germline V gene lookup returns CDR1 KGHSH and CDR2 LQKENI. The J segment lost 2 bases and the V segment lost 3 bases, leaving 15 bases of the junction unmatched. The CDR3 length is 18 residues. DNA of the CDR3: TGTGCCAGCTCACCTGGTTTGACAGGGTCCTCGAAGCAAGAGACCCAGTACTTC. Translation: CASSPGLTGSSKQETQYF. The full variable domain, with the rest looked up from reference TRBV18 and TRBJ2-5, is NAGVMQNPRHLVRRRGQEARLRCSPMKGHSHVYWYRQLPEEGLKFMVYLQKENIIDESGMPKERFSAEFPKEGPSILRIQQVVRGDSAAYFCASSPGLTGSSKQETQYFGPGTRLLVL.

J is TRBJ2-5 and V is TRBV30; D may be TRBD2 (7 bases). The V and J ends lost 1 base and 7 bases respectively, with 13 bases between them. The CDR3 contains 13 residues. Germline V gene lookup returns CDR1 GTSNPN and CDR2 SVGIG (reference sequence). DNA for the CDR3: TGTGCCTGGAGTGGCTTAGGGGGGGGGACCCAGTACTTC. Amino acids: CAWSGLGGGTQYF. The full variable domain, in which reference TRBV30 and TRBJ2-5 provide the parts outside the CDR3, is SQTIHQWPATLVQPVGSPLSLECTVEGTSNPNLYWYRQAAGRGLQLLFYSVGIGQISSEVPQNLSASRPQDRQFILSSKKLLLSDSGFYLCAWSGLGGGTQYFGPGTRLLVL.

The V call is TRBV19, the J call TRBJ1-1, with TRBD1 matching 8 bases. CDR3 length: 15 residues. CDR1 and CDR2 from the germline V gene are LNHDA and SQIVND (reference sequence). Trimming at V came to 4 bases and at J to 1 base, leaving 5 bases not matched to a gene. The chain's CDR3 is CASSRPGTGNTEAFF. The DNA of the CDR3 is TGTGCCAGTAGTAGACCCGGGACAGGGAACACTGAAGCTTTCTTT.

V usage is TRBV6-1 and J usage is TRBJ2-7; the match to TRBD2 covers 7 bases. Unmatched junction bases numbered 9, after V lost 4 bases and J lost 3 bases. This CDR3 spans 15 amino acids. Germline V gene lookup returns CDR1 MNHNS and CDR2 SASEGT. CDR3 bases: TGTGCCAGCAGTGGAGCGGATAGCGGGTACTACGAGCAGTACTTC. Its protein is CASSGADSGYYEQYF.

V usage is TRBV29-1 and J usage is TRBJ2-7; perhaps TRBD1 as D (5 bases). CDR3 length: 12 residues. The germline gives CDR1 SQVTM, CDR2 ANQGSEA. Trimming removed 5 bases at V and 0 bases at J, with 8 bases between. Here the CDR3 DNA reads TGCAGCGTTATGACAGTCTCCTACGAGCAGTACTTC. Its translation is CSVMTVSYEQYF.

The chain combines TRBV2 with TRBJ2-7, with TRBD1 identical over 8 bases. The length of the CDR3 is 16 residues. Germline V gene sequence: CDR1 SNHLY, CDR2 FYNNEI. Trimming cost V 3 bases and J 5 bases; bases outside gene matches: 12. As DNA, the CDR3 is TGTGCCAGCAGTGAGCGGACAGGGACCCTTAGAGACGAGCAGTACTTC. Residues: CASSERTGTLRDEQYF.

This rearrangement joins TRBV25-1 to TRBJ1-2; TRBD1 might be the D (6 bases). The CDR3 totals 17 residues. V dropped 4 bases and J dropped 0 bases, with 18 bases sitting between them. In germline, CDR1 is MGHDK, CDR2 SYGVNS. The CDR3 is CASSGRRSGVANYGYTF. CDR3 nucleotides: TGTGCCAGCAGTGGTAGAAGATCAGGGGTGGCTAACTATGGCTACACCTTC.

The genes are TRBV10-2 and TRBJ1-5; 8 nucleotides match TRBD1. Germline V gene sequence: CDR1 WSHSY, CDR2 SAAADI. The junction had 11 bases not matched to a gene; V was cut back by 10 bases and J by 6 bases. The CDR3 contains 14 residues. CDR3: CATSGTGAIQPQHF. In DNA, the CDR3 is TGCGCCACCTCCGGGACAGGCGCCATTCAGCCCCAGCATTTT.

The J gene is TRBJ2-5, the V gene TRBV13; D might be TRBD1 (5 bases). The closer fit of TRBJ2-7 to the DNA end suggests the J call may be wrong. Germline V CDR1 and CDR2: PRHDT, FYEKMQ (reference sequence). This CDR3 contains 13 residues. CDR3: CASSLVRAHEQYF. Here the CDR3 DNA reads TGTGCCAGCAGCTTAGTCAGGGCCCACGAGCAGTACTTC.

Written as DNA, the CDR3 is TGTGCCAGCAGTCCTGGAAGGAGCGCAGATACGCAGTATTTT. Translation: CASSPGRSADTQYF. This chain links TRBV4-2 with TRBJ2-3; D call uncertain. This CDR3 is built from 14 residues. Between the trimmed V and J ends, which lost 6 bases and 4 bases, there was a span of 14 bases. From germline, CDR1 is LGHNA and CDR2 YNFKEQ.

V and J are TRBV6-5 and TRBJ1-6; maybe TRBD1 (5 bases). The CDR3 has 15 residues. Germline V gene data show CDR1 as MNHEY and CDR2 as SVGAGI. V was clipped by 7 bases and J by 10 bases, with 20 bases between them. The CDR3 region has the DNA TGTGCCAGCACCATCGGGACTCCGGACGTCTCACCCCTCCACTTT. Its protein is CASTIGTPDVSPLHF.

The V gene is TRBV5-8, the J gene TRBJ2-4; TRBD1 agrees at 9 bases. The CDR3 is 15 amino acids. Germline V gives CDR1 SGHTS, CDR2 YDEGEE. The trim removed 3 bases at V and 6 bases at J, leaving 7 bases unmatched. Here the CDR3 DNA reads TGTGCCAGCAGCTCATGGACAGGGGAGTTAAACATTCAGTACTTC. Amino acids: CASSSWTGELNIQYF.